A selection of T cell receptor beta chains follows, all from one sample in a study of blood T cell repertoires in COVID-19. The repertoire was sequenced with immunoSEQ multiplex PCR; TCRdb's copy has only in-frame clones and lacks some. Of about 150,000 clones in the sample, approximately 83% were seen once. Material: peripheral blood. The receptors were gathered from a woman aged 55-70 years with acute or convalescent COVID-19. Both conserved end residues are part of each CDR3. Each record gives: J gene, D gene, V gene, clone size, CDR3 protein, CDR3 DNA. D genes are given only for firm matches. The size of a clone is reported for some rows only, either as once, few or many, or as a class for expanded clones.

j_call: TRBJ2-7
d_call: TRBD1
v_call: TRBV29-1
clone_size: .
cdr3_aa: CSTGPQSGTDRSEQYF
cdr3_nt: TGCAGCACCGGACCTCAATCGGGGACAGATCGTTCCGAGCAGTACTTC

j_call: TRBJ1-1
d_call: .
v_call: TRBV5-5
clone_size: .
cdr3_aa: CASSWDFDSGNTEAFF
cdr3_nt: TGTGCCAGCAGCTGGGACTTTGATTCGGGCAACACTGAAGCTTTCTTT

j_call: TRBJ2-7
d_call: .
v_call: TRBV6-2/TRBV6-3
clone_size: .
cdr3_aa: CASSYSRRREGGYEQYF
cdr3_nt: TGTGCCAGCAGTTACTCTAGACGACGGGAAGGAGGGTACGAGCAGTACTTC

j_call: TRBJ2-3
d_call: TRBD1
v_call: TRBV3-1/TRBV3-2
clone_size: .
cdr3_aa: CASGQGQVDTQYF
cdr3_nt: TGTGCCAGCGGACAGGGGCAGGTAGATACGCAGTATTTT

j_call: TRBJ1-2
d_call: .
v_call: TRBV6-5
clone_size: .
cdr3_aa: CASRRTGKGYGYTF
cdr3_nt: TGTGCCAGCAGACGAACAGGGAAAGGGTATGGCTACACCTTC

j_call: TRBJ1-5
d_call: .
v_call: TRBV7-2
clone_size: .
cdr3_aa: CASSSDGGLGGYSNQPQHF
cdr3_nt: TGTGCCAGCAGCTCGGACGGGGGATTGGGGGGTTATAGCAATCAGCCCCAGCATTTT

j_call: TRBJ1-1
d_call: TRBD1
v_call: TRBV27
clone_size: .
cdr3_aa: CASSPRRQGPNTEAFF
cdr3_nt: TGTGCCAGCAGTCCGCGACGACAGGGACCGAACACTGAAGCTTTCTTT

j_call: TRBJ2-2
d_call: .
v_call: TRBV7-9
clone_size: .
cdr3_aa: CASSHGTTGELFF
cdr3_nt: TGTGCCAGCAGCCACGGGACAACCGGGGAGCTGTTTTTT

j_call: TRBJ1-1
d_call: TRBD1
v_call: TRBV6-5
clone_size: .
cdr3_aa: CASSPTGMNTEAFF
cdr3_nt: TGTGCCAGCAGTCCGACAGGGATGAACACTGAAGCTTTCTTT

j_call: TRBJ2-2
d_call: TRBD1
v_call: TRBV18
clone_size: .
cdr3_aa: CASSPPDRTGELFF
cdr3_nt: TGTGCCAGCTCACCACCGGACAGGACGGGGGAGCTGTTTTTT

j_call: TRBJ1-4
d_call: .
v_call: TRBV24-1
clone_size: .
cdr3_aa: CATSEWTWATNEKLFF
cdr3_nt: TGTGCCACCAGTGAGTGGACTTGGGCAACTAATGAAAAACTGTTTTTT

j_call: TRBJ2-7
d_call: TRBD1
v_call: TRBV19
clone_size: .
cdr3_aa: CASSQQGTSEQYF
cdr3_nt: TGTGCCAGTAGTCAACAGGGGACCTCCGAGCAGTACTTC

j_call: TRBJ1-6
d_call: .
v_call: TRBV7-9
clone_size: .
cdr3_aa: CASSPQRGGADSPLHF
cdr3_nt: TGTGCCAGCAGCCCCCAACGTGGGGGCGCGGATTCACCCCTCCACTTT

j_call: TRBJ1-6
d_call: .
v_call: TRBV27
clone_size: .
cdr3_aa: CASSLRRQGGDSDSPLHF
cdr3_nt: TGTGCCAGCAGCCTCCGACGCCAGGGAGGAGATTCCGATTCACCCCTCCACTTT

j_call: TRBJ1-2
d_call: .
v_call: TRBV4-3
clone_size: .
cdr3_aa: CASSQADGDFVYGYTF
cdr3_nt: TGCGCCAGCAGCCAAGCAGACGGGGATTTCGTATATGGCTACACCTTC

j_call: TRBJ2-1
d_call: TRBD2
v_call: TRBV19
clone_size: .
cdr3_aa: CASSILAANFQFF
cdr3_nt: TGTGCCAGTAGTATCCTAGCGGCGAACTTTCAGTTCTTC

j_call: TRBJ2-6
d_call: .
v_call: TRBV27
clone_size: once
cdr3_aa: CASSLQSGGANVLTF
cdr3_nt: TGTGCCAGCAGTTTACAATCAGGGGGGGCCAACGTCCTGACTTTC